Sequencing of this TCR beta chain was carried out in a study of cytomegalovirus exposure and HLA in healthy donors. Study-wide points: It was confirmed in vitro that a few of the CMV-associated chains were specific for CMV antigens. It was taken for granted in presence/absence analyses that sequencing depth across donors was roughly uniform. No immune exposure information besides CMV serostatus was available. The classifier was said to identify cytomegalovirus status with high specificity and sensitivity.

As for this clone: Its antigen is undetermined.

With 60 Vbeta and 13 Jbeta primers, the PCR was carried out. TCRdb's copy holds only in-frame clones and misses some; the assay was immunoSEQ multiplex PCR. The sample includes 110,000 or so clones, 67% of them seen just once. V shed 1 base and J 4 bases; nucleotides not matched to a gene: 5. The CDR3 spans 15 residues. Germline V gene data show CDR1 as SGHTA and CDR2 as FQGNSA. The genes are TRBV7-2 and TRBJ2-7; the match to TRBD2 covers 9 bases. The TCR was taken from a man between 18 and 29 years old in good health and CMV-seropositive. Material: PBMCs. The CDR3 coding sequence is TGTGCCAGCAGCTTAGTAGCGGGGGAAAGATACGAGCAGTACTTC. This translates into CASSLVAGERYEQYF.